This TCR beta chain derives from a study of shared clonotypes between healthy human individuals. The CDR3 is 16 residues long. Between the trimmed V and J ends, which lost 4 bases and 5 bases, there was a span of 21 bases. Germline V gene lookup returns CDR1 SGHRS and CDR2 YFSETQ. Produced via immunoSEQ multiplex PCR; TCRdb's table is partial and in-frame only. The sample consists of under 1,900,000 clones, just under 99% of them appearing once. The sequenced material came from naive CD4+ T cells sorted from blood. Subset in this sample: CD45RA+ positively selected. The V call is TRBV5-1, the J call TRBJ1-1; weak D call: TRBD1 (6 bases). This sequence originates from a man aged 30 to 39 in good health. In DNA, the CDR3 is TGCGCCAGCAGCAACCCCTCTAAGGGGGTTGGAACTGAAGCTTTCTTT. This translates into CASSNPSKGVGTEAFF.